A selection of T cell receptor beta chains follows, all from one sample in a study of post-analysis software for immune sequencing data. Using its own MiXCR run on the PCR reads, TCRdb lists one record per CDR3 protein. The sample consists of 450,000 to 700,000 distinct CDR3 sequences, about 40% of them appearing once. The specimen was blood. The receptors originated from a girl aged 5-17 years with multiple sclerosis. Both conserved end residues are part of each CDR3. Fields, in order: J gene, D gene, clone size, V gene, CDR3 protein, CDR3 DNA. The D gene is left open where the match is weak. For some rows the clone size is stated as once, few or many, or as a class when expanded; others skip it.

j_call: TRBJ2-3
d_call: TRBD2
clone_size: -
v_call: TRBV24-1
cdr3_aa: CATSDLGERESTDTQYF
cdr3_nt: TGTGCCACCAGTGATTTGGGAGAGCGGGAGAGCACAGATACGCAGTATTTT

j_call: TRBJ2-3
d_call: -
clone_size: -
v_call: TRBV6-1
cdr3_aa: CASTVLTGAGDTQYF
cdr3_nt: TGTGCCAGCACTGTCCTGACGGGAGCGGGAGATACGCAGTATTTT

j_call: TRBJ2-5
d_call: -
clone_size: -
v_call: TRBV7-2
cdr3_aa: CASSLVGALTQETQYF
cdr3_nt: TGTGCCAGCAGCTTAGTGGGGGCACTTACTCAAGAGACCCAGTACTTC

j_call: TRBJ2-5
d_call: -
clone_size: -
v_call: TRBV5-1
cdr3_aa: CASRPLQVQETQYF
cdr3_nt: TGCGCCAGCAGACCTTTACAGGTCCAAGAGACCCAGTACTTC

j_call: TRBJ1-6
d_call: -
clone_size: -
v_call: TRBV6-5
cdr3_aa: CASSSAGEGTPLHF
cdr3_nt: TGTGCCAGCAGTTCAGCAGGGGAGGGGACACCCCTCCACTTT

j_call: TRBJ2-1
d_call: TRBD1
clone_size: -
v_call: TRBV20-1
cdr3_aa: CSARTQGASGEQFF
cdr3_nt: TGCAGTGCTAGGACCCAGGGGGCTTCGGGGGAGCAGTTCTTC

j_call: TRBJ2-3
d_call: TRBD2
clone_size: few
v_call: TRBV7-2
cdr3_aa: CASSSRTSGRPISTDTQYF
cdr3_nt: TGTGCCAGCAGCTCCCGGACTAGCGGGAGGCCCATAAGCACAGATACGCAGTATTTT

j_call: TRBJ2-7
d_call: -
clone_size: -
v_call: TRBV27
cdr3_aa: CASSPGLGRTYEQYF
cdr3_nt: TGTGCCAGCAGTCCTGGGCTGGGGCGAACCTACGAGCAGTACTTC

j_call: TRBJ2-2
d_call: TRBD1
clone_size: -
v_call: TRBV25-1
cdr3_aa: CASARTGVTGELFF
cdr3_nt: TGTGCCAGCGCAAGGACAGGGGTTACCGGGGAGCTGTTTTTT

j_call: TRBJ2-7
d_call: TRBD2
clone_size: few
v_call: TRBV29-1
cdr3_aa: CSVASGTYEQYF
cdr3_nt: TGCAGCGTTGCTAGCGGGACTTACGAGCAGTACTTC

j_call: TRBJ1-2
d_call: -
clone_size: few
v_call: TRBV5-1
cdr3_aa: CASSLESSSYGYTF
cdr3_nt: TGCGCCAGCAGCTTGGAGAGCTCTAGCTATGGCTACACCTTC

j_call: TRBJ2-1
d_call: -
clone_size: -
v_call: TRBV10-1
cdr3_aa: CASSESFSWNEQFF
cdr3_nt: TGCGCCAGCAGTGAGTCGTTCTCCTGGAATGAGCAGTTCTTC

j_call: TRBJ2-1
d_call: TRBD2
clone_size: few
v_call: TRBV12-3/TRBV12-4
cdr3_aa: CASREAGGPFNEQFF
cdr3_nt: TGTGCCAGCAGGGAAGCGGGAGGGCCTTTCAATGAGCAGTTCTTC

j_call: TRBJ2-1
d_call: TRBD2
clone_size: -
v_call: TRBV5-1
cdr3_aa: CASSWGTSGQKNEQFF
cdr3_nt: TGCGCCAGCAGCTGGGGGACTAGCGGTCAAAAAAATGAGCAGTTCTTC

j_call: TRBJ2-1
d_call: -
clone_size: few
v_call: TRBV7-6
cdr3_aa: CASSLVPSPSLYNEQFF
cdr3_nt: TGTGCCAGCAGCTTAGTCCCTAGCCCGTCACTTTACAATGAGCAGTTCTTC

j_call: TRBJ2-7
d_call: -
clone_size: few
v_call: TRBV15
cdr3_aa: CATSRDPGVYEQYF
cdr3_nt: TGTGCCACCAGCAGAGATCCTGGTGTCTACGAGCAGTACTTC

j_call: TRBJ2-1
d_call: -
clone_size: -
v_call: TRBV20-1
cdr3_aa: CSARSNEQFF
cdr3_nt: TGCAGTGCTAGGAGCAATGAGCAGTTCTTC

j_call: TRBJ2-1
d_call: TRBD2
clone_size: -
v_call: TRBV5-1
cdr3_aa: CASSLLGGGPVNEQFF
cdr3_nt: TGCGCCAGCAGCTTGCTCGGGGGAGGGCCGGTCAATGAGCAGTTCTTC

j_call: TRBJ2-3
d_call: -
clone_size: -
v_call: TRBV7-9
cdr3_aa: CASSLDLAGTDTQYF
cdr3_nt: TGTGCCAGCAGCTTAGACCTGGCTGGCACAGATACGCAGTATTTT

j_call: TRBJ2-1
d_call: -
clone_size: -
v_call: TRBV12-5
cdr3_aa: CASLLSAGASQFF
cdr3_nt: TGTGCTAGCCTCTTATCCGCAGGGGCCTCACAGTTCTTC

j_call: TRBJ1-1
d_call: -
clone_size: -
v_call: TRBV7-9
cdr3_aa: CASSLGPGRTEAFF
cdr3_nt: TGTGCCAGCAGCTTAGGTCCCGGGAGAACTGAAGCTTTCTTT

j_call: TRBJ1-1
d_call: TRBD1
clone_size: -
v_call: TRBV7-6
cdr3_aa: CASSLETGENTEAFF
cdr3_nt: TGTGCCAGCAGCTTAGAGACAGGGGAGAACACTGAAGCTTTCTTT

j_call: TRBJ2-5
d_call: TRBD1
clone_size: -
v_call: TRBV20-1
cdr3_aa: CSARRPPGGLETQYF
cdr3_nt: TGCAGTGCTAGGCGTCCACCAGGGGGCCTGGAGACCCAGTACTTC